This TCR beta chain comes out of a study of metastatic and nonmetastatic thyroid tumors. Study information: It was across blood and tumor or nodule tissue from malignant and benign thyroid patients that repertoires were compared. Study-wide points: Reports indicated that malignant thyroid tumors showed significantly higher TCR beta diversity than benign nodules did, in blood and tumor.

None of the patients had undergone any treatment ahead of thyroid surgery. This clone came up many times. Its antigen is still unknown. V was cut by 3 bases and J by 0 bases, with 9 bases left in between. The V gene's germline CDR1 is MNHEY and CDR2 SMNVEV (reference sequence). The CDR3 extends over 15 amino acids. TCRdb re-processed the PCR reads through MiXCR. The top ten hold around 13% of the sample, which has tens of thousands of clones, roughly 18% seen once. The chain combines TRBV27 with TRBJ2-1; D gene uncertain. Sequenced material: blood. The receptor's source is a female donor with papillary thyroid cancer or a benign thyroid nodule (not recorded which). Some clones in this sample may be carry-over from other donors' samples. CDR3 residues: CASSLDGPSYNEQFF. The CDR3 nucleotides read TGTGCCAGCAGTTTGGATGGCCCCTCCTACAATGAGCAGTTCTTC.